This is a list of T cell receptor beta chains from one sample in a study of response to subunit inactivated influenza vaccine. In TCRdb, the RT-PCR reads were re-called with MiXCR into one record per CDR3 protein. The table includes 500,000 to 600,000 distinct CDR3 sequences, 12% detected once. The material was PBMCs from blood, obtained on the day of vaccination. The receptors were sampled from a man in his fifties who received an inactivated influenza vaccine. CDR3s include the opening cysteine and the closing phenylalanine or tryptophan. D genes are given only for firm matches. Not every row has a clone size; where given, it reads once, few, many or a size class.

V: TRBV10-2; J: TRBJ2-5; size: .; D: .; DNA: TGCGCCAGCAGAGAGACAGGTGTGCAGACCCAGTACTTC; CDR3: CASRETGVQTQYF
V: TRBV10-3; J: TRBJ2-1; size: many; D: TRBD2; DNA: TGTGCCGTCGGACTAGCGGGTTCCTACAATGAGCAGTTCTTC; CDR3: CAVGLAGSYNEQFF
V: TRBV24-1; J: TRBJ2-1; size: many; D: .; DNA: TGTGCCACTGGCAGGGCAAGCTCCTACAATGAGCAGTTCTTC; CDR3: CATGRASSYNEQFF
V: TRBV12-3/TRBV12-4; J: TRBJ1-2; size: .; D: .; DNA: TGTGCCAGCAGGCCGCGGACCTCGTGGGGCTACACCTTC; CDR3: CASRPRTSWGYTF
V: TRBV12-3/TRBV12-4; J: TRBJ2-5; size: few; D: .; DNA: TGTGCCAGCGGGGGGCCCCCCCTACAAGAGACCCAGTACTTC; CDR3: CASGGPPLQETQYF
V: TRBV12-3/TRBV12-4; J: TRBJ1-4; size: many; D: TRBD1; DNA: TGTGCCAGCAGTTTGACAGGGGAACAAGAAAAACTGTTTTTT; CDR3: CASSLTGEQEKLFF
V: TRBV20-1; J: TRBJ2-7; size: .; D: TRBD1; DNA: TGCAGTGGTTTAGTGACAGGGTTAGGCGACCAGTACTTC; CDR3: CSGLVTGLGDQYF
V: TRBV15; J: TRBJ1-1; size: few; D: .; DNA: TGTGCCACCAGCAGAGATTCCCCGATATTGAACACTGAAGCTTTCTTT; CDR3: CATSRDSPILNTEAFF
V: TRBV7-2; J: TRBJ2-1; size: few; D: TRBD2; DNA: TGTGCCAGCAGCGTGCGGGTAGCGGGGGTTAATTACAATGAGCAGTTCTTC; CDR3: CASSVRVAGVNYNEQFF
V: TRBV24-1; J: TRBJ1-1; size: few; D: .; DNA: TGTGCCACGAGTCCGGGCCCGAACACTGAAGCTTTCTTT; CDR3: CATSPGPNTEAFF
V: TRBV20-1; J: TRBJ2-1; size: .; D: TRBD2; DNA: TGCAGTGCTAGGCCCCCCGTGGGGGGGAATGAGCAGTTCTTC; CDR3: CSARPPVGGNEQFF
V: TRBV6-1; J: TRBJ2-1; size: many; D: .; DNA: TGTGCCAGCAGCCTGATATCGGGACCGGAGATATACAATGAGCAGTTCTTC; CDR3: CASSLISGPEIYNEQFF
V: TRBV29-1; J: TRBJ2-2; size: .; D: TRBD1; DNA: TGCAGCGCTATGTGGACAGGGGACACCGGGGAGCTGTTTTTT; CDR3: CSAMWTGDTGELFF
V: TRBV5-1; J: TRBJ2-7; size: few; D: TRBD1; DNA: TGCGCCAGCAGCTTGTTCGGTTGGGACAGCGCCACCTACGAGCAGTACTTC; CDR3: CASSLFGWDSATYEQYF
V: TRBV18; J: TRBJ2-1; size: few; D: TRBD2; DNA: TGTGCCAGCTCACCAAAACTAGCGGGGGGGCGAAATGAGCAGTTCTTC; CDR3: CASSPKLAGGRNEQFF
V: TRBV7-8; J: TRBJ2-1; size: few; D: .; DNA: TGTGCCAGCAGCTTAGCGGAGGGCGAAGGGTATGAGCAGTTCTTC; CDR3: CASSLAEGEGYEQFF
V: TRBV2; J: TRBJ2-6; size: many; D: .; DNA: TGTGCCAGCAGTGACGATTTTACTGGGGCCAACGTCCTGACTTTC; CDR3: CASSDDFTGANVLTF
V: TRBV5-1; J: TRBJ2-1; size: few; D: TRBD2; DNA: TGCGCCAGCAGCTTGGAAGGGTTAGCGGGAGGGAACAGGTTCTTC; CDR3: CASSLEGLAGGNRFF
V: TRBV9; J: TRBJ2-5; size: few; D: .; DNA: TGTGCCAGCAGCGTAGAGGGGTTTCAAGAGACCCAGTACTTC; CDR3: CASSVEGFQETQYF
V: TRBV3-1; J: TRBJ2-2; size: many; D: .; DNA: TGTGCCAGCAGCCAAGATATCGTGGAGGGGGCTGTTGAGTACACCGGGGAGCTGTTTTTT; CDR3: CASSQDIVEGAVEYTGELFF
V: TRBV12-3/TRBV12-4; J: TRBJ2-7; size: .; D: .; DNA: TGTGCCAGCACCCAGGGCCTCGGGGAAGAGTTTTCCTACGAGCAGTACTTC; CDR3: CASTQGLGEEFSYEQYF
V: TRBV7-2; J: TRBJ2-5; size: once; D: .; DNA: TGTGCCAGCAGCTTAGCGCGGACGGAGGGGACCCAGTACTTC; CDR3: CASSLARTEGTQYF
V: TRBV18; J: TRBJ2-7; size: many; D: .; DNA: TGTGCCAGCTCCCCTCAAGGGACATCCTACGAGCAGTACTTC; CDR3: CASSPQGTSYEQYF
V: TRBV28; J: TRBJ1-2; size: few; D: TRBD1; DNA: TGTGCCAGCAGTGAGACCGGACAGGGGATCTATGGCTACACCTTC; CDR3: CASSETGQGIYGYTF
V: TRBV7-2; J: TRBJ1-6; size: many; D: .; DNA: TGTGCCAGCAGCTTAACACGGACCCGAAGCAGTTCACCCCTCCACTTT; CDR3: CASSLTRTRSSSPLHF
V: TRBV7-8; J: TRBJ2-7; size: .; D: .; DNA: TGTGCCAGCAGCACAGGTGTAGGGGGGTACGAGCAGTACTTC; CDR3: CASSTGVGGYEQYF
V: TRBV6-6; J: TRBJ2-7; size: few; D: .; DNA: TGTGCCAGCCAGACAGGGAGGTTCTACGAGCAGTACTTC; CDR3: CASQTGRFYEQYF
V: TRBV9; J: TRBJ2-1; size: .; D: TRBD1; DNA: TGTGCCAGCAGCGAGCACAGGGGCTACAATGAGCAGTCCTTC; CDR3: CASSEHRGYNEQSF
V: TRBV12-3/TRBV12-4; J: TRBJ1-6; size: few; D: TRBD1; DNA: TGTGCCAGCAGCGGGACAGGCGTTTTTACTGGGGCACCCCTCCACTTT; CDR3: CASSGTGVFTGAPLHF
V: TRBV12-3/TRBV12-4; J: TRBJ2-5; size: few; D: .; DNA: TGTGCCAGCAGTTTACAGGGGGGAGGTTCCCAGTACTTC; CDR3: CASSLQGGGSQYF
V: TRBV6-5; J: TRBJ2-7; size: few; D: TRBD2; DNA: TGTGCCAGCAGTTTCCTAGCGGGCGGATCCTACGAGCAGTACTTC; CDR3: CASSFLAGGSYEQYF
V: TRBV20-1; J: TRBJ2-3; size: few; D: .; DNA: TGCAGTGCTAGTGATGGGGGAGCAGATACGCAGTATTTT; CDR3: CSASDGGADTQYF
V: TRBV5-1; J: TRBJ2-2; size: few; D: TRBD1; DNA: TGCGCCAGCAGAACCGGACAGGGGGACACCGGGGAGCTGTTTTTT; CDR3: CASRTGQGDTGELFF
V: TRBV5-1; J: TRBJ2-5; size: many; D: TRBD1; DNA: TGCGCCAGCAGCTTCGGACAGGGAGGAGAGACCCAGTACTTC; CDR3: CASSFGQGGETQYF
V: TRBV7-2; J: TRBJ2-7; size: few; D: .; DNA: TGTGCCAGCAGCTTAGGGCAGGGGAGCTCCTACGAGCAGTACTTC; CDR3: CASSLGQGSSYEQYF
V: TRBV9; J: TRBJ2-1; size: .; D: TRBD1; DNA: TGTGCCAGCAGCGTAGGGGGCAGGGGGACGATGCGTTACAATGAGCAGTTCTTC; CDR3: CASSVGGRGTMRYNEQFF
V: TRBV30; J: TRBJ1-2; size: .; D: .; DNA: TGTGCCTGGAATGGACAGTTCTATGGCTACACCTTC; CDR3: CAWNGQFYGYTF
V: TRBV27; J: TRBJ1-2; size: few; D: .; DNA: TGTGCCAGCAGTGCCGGACTAGGTGGCTACACCTTC; CDR3: CASSAGLGGYTF
V: TRBV6-2/TRBV6-3; J: TRBJ2-7; size: .; D: .; DNA: TGTGCCAGCAGTTATAGCGAGATGAGCTCCTACGAGCAGTACTTC; CDR3: CASSYSEMSSYEQYF
V: TRBV6-5; J: TRBJ2-3; size: many; D: .; DNA: TGTGCCAGCAAACGAAGTGGAGATACGCAGTATTTT; CDR3: CASKRSGDTQYF
V: TRBV18; J: TRBJ2-2; size: .; D: TRBD1; DNA: TGTGCCAGCTCACCAGGACAGGGTGGATACACCGGGGAGCTGTTTTTT; CDR3: CASSPGQGGYTGELFF
V: TRBV5-1; J: TRBJ2-7; size: few; D: .; DNA: TGCGCCAGCAGCTTGGACGGACAGCTCAACTCTGAGCAGTACTTC; CDR3: CASSLDGQLNSEQYF